This TCR beta chain is drawn from a study of CD8 T cells in Susac syndrome. Sequencing of TCR beta was carried out in blood CD8+ and CD4+ T cells. V was pared by 2 bases and J by 9 bases, with 10 bases between. The germline V gene has CDR1 SEHNR and CDR2 FQNEAQ (reference sequence). The CDR3 runs 12 residues. With random hexamers, reverse transcription was performed on about 0.5 to 1 ug of RNA. MiXCR was run by TCRdb on the immunoSEQ multiplex PCR reads, yielding one entry per CDR3 protein. The top ten clones hold about 0.1% of a sample with fewer than 200,000 distinct CDR3 sequences, over 75% of them seen once.

The sequence derives from a human donor with Susac syndrome. This chain links TRBV7-9 with TRBJ1-2; the D is unclear. Sequenced: CD4+ T cells from PBMCs. CDR3 loop: CASSLLGHRYTF. The CDR3 DNA reads TGTGCCAGCAGCTTACTGGGTCATCGCTACACCTTC. Looking up the rest from reference TRBV7-9 and TRBJ1-2 gives the full variable domain: DTGVSQNPRHKITKRGQNVTFRCDPISEHNRLYWYRQTLGQGPEFLTYFQNEAQLEKSRLLSDRFSAERPKGSFSTLEIQRTEQGDSAMYLCASSLLGHRYTFGSGTRLTVV.